This T cell receptor beta chain appears in the sequencing data of a study of T cell responses to AZD1222 COVID-19 vaccine (dated by TCRdb to about 2021). Background on the whole study: AZD1222 recipients given second doses at about 4 weeks or at about 12 weeks were pooled, since spike-specific TCR depth and breadth were not found to differ between the two schedules. A total of 233 trial participants underwent TCR sequencing, of whom roughly 210 had received two doses of AZD1222 and roughly 26 had received two doses of the MenACWY control vaccine. Trial participants were enrolled by age into 18-55, 56-69 and 70-plus year subgroups, with approximately 160, 26 and 62 TCR-sequenced participants respectively. Overall results and qualifications from the work: Spike-specific TCR breadth and depth rose significantly after two AZD1222 doses compared with day 0 and with MenACWY recipients. Most participants were white British and females outnumbered males, and the authors suggested that clonal diversity may have been underestimated. Conclusions about previously exposed vaccinees were limited because only six AZD1222 recipients were SARS-CoV-2 seropositive at baseline. In the small 56-69-year group, the increase in depth fell short of significance, most likely because of low power. Because no samples from the day 14 peak response were available, repertoires could be characterized only after the peak T cell response. Nearly half of unique spike-specific TCRs reportedly recognized epitopes outside regions mutated in the B.1.351 and B.1.1.7 variants. Vaccine-associated CD4 TCRs spanned the whole spike protein, with dominant responses in regions 160-218 and 743-854.

Per the publication, the time point label means: baseline before first vaccination. Vaccinee samples came from UK trials COV001 and COV002, including a single-blind randomized controlled phase 2/3 trial of AZD1222 (ChAdOx1 nCoV-19) in healthy adults. For TCRbeta chain sequencing, PBMC samples were collected from trial participants at day 0 and at day 28 after the second dose. The CDR3 regions of human TCRbeta chains were subjected to immunosequencing. For the original study's pipeline: TCRs in the repertoires were matched against a reference library of SARS-CoV-2-specific TCRs that had been generated with the MIRA antigen-specificity platform. Breadth was defined as the fraction of unique TCRs that were SARS-CoV-2-associated, and depth was defined as the fraction of total T cells that were SARS-CoV-2-associated. Using the MIRA data, each spike-specific TCR was mapped to the spike region that the TCR reacts to and placed in a CD4 or CD8 class. Log10-transformed breadth and depth values were compared by one-way ANOVA with Sidak's multiple comparisons tests. TCRdb took over this immuneACCESS table, retaining in-frame rearrangements with V and J assigned. Such tables are incomplete; in checked studies, under half of the missing clones stem from an unresolved V gene, and the remainder is unexplained. That table furnishes V, J and clone size, whereas the DNA furnished D and trimming. The table for this sample lists 150,000 to 200,000 clones; around 92% of them were counted only once. In total, the top ten clones hold roughly a tenth of the sample.

CDR1 and CDR2 are read off the germline V gene (reference sequence) as SEHNR and FQNEAQ. The CDR3 has 18 amino acids, counting the end cysteine and phenylalanine. The entry retains the CDR3 DNA only, 54 bases that are in frame from base 1. Here V drops 2 bases and J drops 0 bases, and the junction holds 8 bases not matched to any gene. As concerns this clone: Its antigen target is currently unknown. Within one base of it there is no much larger clone, and no base qualities were kept.

The clonotype comes from an adult in good health. Recombination linked TRBV7-9 to TRBJ2-3; 10 nucleotides in the junction match TRBD2. Sequencing was performed on peripheral blood, taken on day 0 of AZD1222 vaccination. The nucleotide sequence reads TGTGCCAGCAGCTTAAGGGGCCCTAGCGGGGGTAGCACAGATACGCAGTATTTT. Its coded protein is CASSLRGPSGGSTDTQYF.